Listed here is a single T cell receptor (beta chain). Other DNA sequences in the sample encode the same CDR3. This CDR3 is 13 amino acids long. CDR1 and CDR2 (germline): SGHTA, FQGNSA. V lost 3 bases, J lost 4 bases, and 0 bases stayed unmatched. The data were obtained in a study of blood T cell repertoires in COVID-19. The assay was immunoSEQ multiplex PCR, and TCRdb's table has in-frame clones only and misses some. The data show fewer than 100,000 clones, 80% seen once. The genes are TRBV7-2 and TRBJ1-1; 9 bases agree with TRBD1. The clonotype was recovered from a woman aged 70-85 years with acute or convalescent COVID-19. Sequences were obtained from peripheral blood. The CDR3 protein is CASSLDRGTEAFF. The CDR3 bases are TGTGCCAGCAGCTTGGACAGGGGCACTGAAGCTTTCTTT.